The 18 T cell receptor beta chains listed next were all sequenced from one sample in a study of CD8 T cells in Susac syndrome. RNA, at roughly 0.45 to 1 ug, was reverse transcribed with random hexamers. TCRdb re-derived calls from the immunoSEQ multiplex PCR reads in MiXCR, one entry per CDR3 protein. The data hold about 440,000 distinct CDR3 sequences, with 75% to 90% observed a single time. The sequenced sample consisted of CD8+ T cells from PBMCs. These receptors all stem from a human donor with multiple sclerosis.

This clonotype has just one count. The V gene is TRBV30, the J gene TRBJ2-3; the D is unclear. Germline assignment: CDR1 GTSNPN and CDR2 SVGIG (reference sequence). The CDR3 contains 15 residues. V was clipped by 0 bases and J by 0 bases, with 10 bases between them. Here the CDR3 reads CAWSVISVSTDTQYF. The DNA for the CDR3 is TGTGCCTGGAGTGTCATCTCTGTTAGCACAGATACGCAGTATTTT. Complete variable domain (other parts from reference TRBV30 and TRBJ2-3): SQTIHQWPATLVQPVGSPLSLECTVEGTSNPNLYWYRQAAGRGLQLLFYSVGIGQISSEVPQNLSASRPQDRQFILSSKKLLLSDSGFYLCAWSVISVSTDTQYFGPGTRLTVL.

The chain is built from TRBV5-1 and TRBJ2-7; 7 bases are a match to TRBD1. Trimming cost V 4 bases and J 2 bases; bases outside gene matches: 6. This CDR3 contains 14 residues. From germline, CDR1 is SGHRS and CDR2 YFSETQ. Written as DNA, the CDR3 is TGCGCCAGCAGCGAAGGACAGGTAACCTACGAGCAGTACTTC. Encoded protein: CASSEGQVTYEQYF.

The chain couples TRBV19 to TRBJ1-1; the D gene is possibly TRBD1 (5 bases). The CDR3 runs to 14 residues. V was clipped by 6 bases and J by 6 bases, with 17 bases between them. The germline CDR1 and CDR2 sequences are LNHDA and SQIVND (reference sequence). CDR3 sequence (DNA): TGTGCCAGTAGCAACGCCGGGACGTCGGCTGAAGCTTTCTTT. Its translation: CASSNAGTSAEAFF.

This chain joins TRBV5-4 and TRBJ1-1; 7 bases agree with TRBD1. Germline CDR1 reads SGHNT; CDR2 reads YYREEE (reference sequence). V lost 2 bases and J lost 6; bases outside the gene matches: 7. The CDR3 loop spans 14 amino acids. CDR3 sequence: CASSLGGSGAEAFF. DNA for the CDR3: TGTGCCAGCAGCTTAGGGGGCTCCGGCGCTGAAGCTTTCTTT.

This chain uses TRBV27 with TRBJ2-2, with D possibly matching TRBD2 (5 bases). V was trimmed by 6 bases and J by 4 bases, leaving 15 bases between them. CDR3 length equals 15 residues. The germline V gene has CDR1 MNHEY and CDR2 SMNVEV (reference sequence). The CDR3 loop reads CASSLGSGLTGELFF. The CDR3 DNA sequence: TGTGCCAGCAGCTTGGGGAGCGGCCTCACCGGGGAGCTGTTTTTT.

This chain joins TRBV19 and TRBJ1-2; a weak D match, TRBD1 (6 bases). The CDR3 spans 11 residues. Trimming shortened V by 4 bases and J by 8 bases, and 8 bases separated the two germline ends. Looked up from germline, CDR1 is LNHDA and CDR2 is SQIVND (reference sequence). For the CDR3, the DNA is TGTGCCAGTAGTACAGGGGAGGGCTACACCTTC. It is translated as CASSTGEGYTF.

The sample holds one count of this clonotype. V usage is TRBV6-5 and J usage is TRBJ1-5, with D hard to call. Between the trimmed V and J ends, which lost 5 bases and 6 bases, there was a span of 17 bases. Germline CDR1 and CDR2: MNHEY and SVGAGI. This CDR3 is 15 amino acids long. The CDR3 region is CASSPKNLKGQPQHF. The CDR3 nucleotides read TGTGCCAGCAGTCCCAAGAACCTAAAAGGTCAGCCCCAGCATTTT.

This chain connects TRBV27 to TRBJ2-6; D gene unclear. Per the germline V gene, CDR1 is MNHEY and CDR2 is SMNVEV (reference sequence). The CDR3 loop spans 14 amino acids. V shed 7 bases and J shed 0 bases, with 7 bases lying between them. The CDR3 bases are TGTGCCAGCACCCTGACCTCTGGGGCCAACGTCCTGACTTTC. This sequence encodes CASTLTSGANVLTF.

In this sample, this clonotype turned up a few times. The V call is TRBV5-4, the J call TRBJ2-7, with 10 bases aligning to TRBD1. V trimming: 2 bases; J trimming: 3 bases; junction bases outside the gene matches: 2. The length of the CDR3 is 14 residues. Germline V gene sequence: CDR1 SGHNT, CDR2 YYREEE (reference sequence). CDR3 in DNA: TGTGCCAGCAGCTTTGGGACAGGGGACTACGAGCAGTACTTC. Its protein is CASSFGTGDYEQYF.

This chain uses TRBV5-1 with TRBJ1-1; 9 bases line up with TRBD1. V lost 4 bases to trimming and J lost 2 bases; unmatched junction nucleotides: 9. The CDR3 is 16 residues long. The germline V gene has CDR1 SGHRS and CDR2 YFSETQ. CDR3 sequence reads: CASSGSGTGKNTEAFF. In DNA, the CDR3 is TGCGCCAGCAGCGGATCCGGGACAGGGAAAAACACTGAAGCTTTCTTT.

This sequence joins TRBV13 and TRBJ2-3; D call uncertain. This CDR3 has 15 amino acids. Germline loops: CDR1 PRHDT, CDR2 FYEKMQ (reference sequence). V lost 2 bases and J lost 3, with 12 bases in between. Written as DNA, the CDR3 is TGTGCCAGCAGCTTACGTCAGTACCAGACAGATACGCAGTATTTT. Its translation: CASSLRQYQTDTQYF.

V gene TRBV6-5 combines with J gene TRBJ2-3, with D perhaps matching TRBD2 (6 bases). The V end was cut by 0 bases, the J end by 2 bases, with 12 bases between. The CDR3 has 16 amino acids. CDR1 is MNHEY and CDR2 is SVGAGI in the germline V gene. In DNA form, the CDR3 reads TGTGCCAGCAGTTACTCGGGCGGGGTAGCCACAGATACGCAGTATTTT. Translation: CASSYSGGVATDTQYF.

The gene calls are TRBV5-5 and TRBJ2-3; 7 nucleotides align to TRBD2. Germline lookup yields CDR1 SGHKS and CDR2 YYEKEE (reference sequence). This CDR3 comprises 16 residues. The J segment lost 2 bases and the V segment lost 0 bases, leaving 6 bases of the junction unmatched. The CDR3 DNA is TGTGCCAGCAGCTTGGTGGCTAGCGGCGACACAGATACGCAGTATTTT. Protein sequence: CASSLVASGDTDTQYF.

The chain combines TRBV7-2 with TRBJ1-1; D is possibly TRBD1 (6 bases). The CDR3 is 14 residues long. Germline V lookup: CDR1 SGHTA, CDR2 FQGNSA. Deletions cut 3 bases from V and 3 bases from J, with 11 bases between. The CDR3 coding sequence is TGTGCCAGCAGCTTTTGGGGGCCGGACACTGAAGCTTTCTTT. It codes for CASSFWGPDTEAFF.

The chain has TRBV28 and TRBJ2-1, with 15 positions matching TRBD2. The CDR3 totals 16 residues. The germline gives CDR1 MDHEN, CDR2 SYDVKM. Germline trimming cut 7 bases from V and 8 bases from J; bases unmatched to any gene: 9. In DNA form, the CDR3 reads TGTGCCAGCACTCTCATGGGACTAGCGGGGGGCGATGAGCAGTTCTTC. It specifies CASTLMGLAGGDEQFF.

V usage is TRBV19 and J usage is TRBJ2-2; 10 bases are shared with TRBD1. In germline, CDR1 is LNHDA, CDR2 SQIVND (reference sequence). This CDR3 region has 16 residues. With 5 bases clipped from V and 6 bases from J, the junction kept 9 bases outside the gene matches. The CDR3, as DNA: TGTGCCAGTAGTTTCTCGCGGGACAGGGGTCCCGGGGAGCTGTTTTTT. Residues: CASSFSRDRGPGELFF.

The chain links TRBV28 to TRBJ2-3; 9 bases map to TRBD2. Unmatched junction bases numbered 21, after V lost 3 bases and J lost 2 bases. CDR1 and CDR2 (germline): MDHEN, SYDVKM. The length of the CDR3 is 21 residues. The CDR3 sequence is CASSFKFGTDYSSGVTDTQYF. The CDR3 DNA follows: TGTGCCAGCAGTTTTAAGTTTGGGACCGACTATTCTAGCGGGGTCACAGATACGCAGTATTTT.

This clonotype occurred a few times. V and J are TRBV6-5 and TRBJ2-7; D is possibly TRBD1 or TRBD2 (6 bases each). Between the trimmed V and J ends, which lost 2 bases and 7 bases, there was a span of 15 bases. In germline, CDR1 is MNHEY, CDR2 SVGAGI. CDR3 size: 14 residues. The CDR3: CASSYGLEGGEQYF. The CDR3 nucleotides are TGTGCCAGCAGTTACGGGCTAGAGGGGGGAGAGCAGTACTTC.